Detailed here is one TCR beta chain. Antigen unknown. V shed 5 bases and J 11 bases; nucleotides not matched to a gene: 15. The CDR3 loop spans 16 amino acids. Per germline, CDR1 SGHAT and CDR2 FQNNGV. A second PCR of roughly 7 to 11 cycles used a sample-barcoded 5' primer and a J-beta primer mix. TCRdb analysed the 5' RACE reads with MiXCR anew, one entry per CDR3 protein. The sample includes about 780,000 distinct CDR3 sequences, approximately 24% of them seen just once. The data were obtained in a study of blood T cells in healthy people across ages. General study findings and limits: Roughly linearly, TCR beta diversity per million T cells fell as age increased. Naive and antigen-experienced cells could not be conclusively compared, given unsorted PBMCs.

The same data also contributed to another study, on T cells of mothers and their children.

The TCR sequence derives from a boy aged 5-17 years in good health. The gene calls are TRBV11-2 and TRBJ2-5, with 12 bases identical to TRBD1. The material sequenced was blood. In DNA, the CDR3 is TGTGCCAGCAGCGACACACCGGGACAGGGGGCGCGGGAGCAGTACTTC. Its protein product is CASSDTPGQGAREQYF.